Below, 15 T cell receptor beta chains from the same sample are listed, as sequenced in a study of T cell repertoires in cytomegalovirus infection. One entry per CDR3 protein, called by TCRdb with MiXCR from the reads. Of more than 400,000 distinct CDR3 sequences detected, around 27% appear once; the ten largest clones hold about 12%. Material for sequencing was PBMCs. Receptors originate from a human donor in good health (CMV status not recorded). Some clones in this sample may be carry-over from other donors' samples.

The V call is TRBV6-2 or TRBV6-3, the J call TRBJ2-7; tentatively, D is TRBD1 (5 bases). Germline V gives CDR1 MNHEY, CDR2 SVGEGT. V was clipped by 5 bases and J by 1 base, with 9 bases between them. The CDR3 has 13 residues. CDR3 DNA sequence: TGTGCCAGCAGTGGCGACAGATCCTACGAGCAGTACGTC. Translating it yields CASSGDRSYEQYV.

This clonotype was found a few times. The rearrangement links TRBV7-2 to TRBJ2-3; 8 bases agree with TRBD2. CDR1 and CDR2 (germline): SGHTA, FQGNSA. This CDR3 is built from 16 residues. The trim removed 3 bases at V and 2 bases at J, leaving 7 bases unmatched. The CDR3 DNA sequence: TGTGCCAGCAGCTTTAGCGAGCGGGAGTTCACAGATACGCAGTATTTT. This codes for CASSFSEREFTDTQYF.

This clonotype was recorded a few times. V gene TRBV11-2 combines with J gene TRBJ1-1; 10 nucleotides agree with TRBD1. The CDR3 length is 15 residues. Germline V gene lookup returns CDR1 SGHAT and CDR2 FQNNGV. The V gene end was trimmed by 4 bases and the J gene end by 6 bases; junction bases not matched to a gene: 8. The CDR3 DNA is TGTGCCAGCAGCTCGGGACAGGGGAGTTACGCTGAAGCTTTCTTT. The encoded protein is CASSSGQGSYAEAFF.

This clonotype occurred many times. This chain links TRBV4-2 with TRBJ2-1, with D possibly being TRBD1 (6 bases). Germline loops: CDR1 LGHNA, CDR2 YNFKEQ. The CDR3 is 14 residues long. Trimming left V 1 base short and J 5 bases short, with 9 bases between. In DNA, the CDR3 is TGTGCCAGCAGCCAAGGGACAGCAAACAATGAGCAGTTCTTC. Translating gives CASSQGTANNEQFF.

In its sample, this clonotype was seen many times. CDR3 bases: TGTGCCAGCAGCTTAGTTGGGCAGGCTGAAGCTTTCTTT. Protein sequence: CASSLVGQAEAFF. The chain carries TRBV7-6 and TRBJ1-1; D is uncertain. V was cut by 1 base and J by 6 bases, with 9 bases left in between. CDR1 SGHVS and CDR2 FNYEAQ come from the germline V gene. This CDR3 comprises 13 residues.

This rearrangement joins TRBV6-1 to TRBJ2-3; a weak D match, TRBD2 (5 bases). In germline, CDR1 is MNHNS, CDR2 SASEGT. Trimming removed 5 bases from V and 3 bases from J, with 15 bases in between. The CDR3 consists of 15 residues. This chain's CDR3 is CASSFRASGTDTQYF. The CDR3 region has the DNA TGTGCCAGCAGTTTTCGGGCCTCGGGGACAGATACGCAGTATTTT.

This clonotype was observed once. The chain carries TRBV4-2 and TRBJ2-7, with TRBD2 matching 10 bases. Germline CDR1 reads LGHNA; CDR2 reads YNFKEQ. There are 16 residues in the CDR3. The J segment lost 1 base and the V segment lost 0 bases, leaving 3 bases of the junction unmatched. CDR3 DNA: TGTGCCAGCAGCCAAGAACCAGCGGGAGGGTCCTACGAGCAGTACTTC. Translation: CASSQEPAGGSYEQYF.

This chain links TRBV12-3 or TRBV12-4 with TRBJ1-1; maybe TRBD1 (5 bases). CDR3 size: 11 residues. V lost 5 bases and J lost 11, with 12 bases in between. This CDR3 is CASSQQDSAFF. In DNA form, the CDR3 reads TGTGCCAGCAGTCAACAGGATAGCGCTTTCTTT.

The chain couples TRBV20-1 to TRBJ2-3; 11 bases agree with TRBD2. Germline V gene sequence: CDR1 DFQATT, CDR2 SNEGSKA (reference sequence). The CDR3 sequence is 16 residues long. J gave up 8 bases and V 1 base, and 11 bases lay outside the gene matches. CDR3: CSARGTSGYSGGTQYF. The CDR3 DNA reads TGCAGTGCTAGAGGGACTAGCGGGTACTCTGGGGGTACGCAGTATTTT.

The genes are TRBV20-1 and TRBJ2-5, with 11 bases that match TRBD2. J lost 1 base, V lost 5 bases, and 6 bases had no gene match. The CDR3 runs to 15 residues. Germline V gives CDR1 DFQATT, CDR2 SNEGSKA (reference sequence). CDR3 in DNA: TGCAGTGCTGGCCTGGGACTAGCGGTCCAAGAGACCCAGTACTTC. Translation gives CSAGLGLAVQETQYF.

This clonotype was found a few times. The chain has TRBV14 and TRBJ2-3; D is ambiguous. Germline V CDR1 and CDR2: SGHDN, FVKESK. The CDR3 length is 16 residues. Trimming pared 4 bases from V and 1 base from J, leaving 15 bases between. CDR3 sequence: CASSLMTGFGTDTQYF. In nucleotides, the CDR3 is TGTGCCAGCAGCCTCATGACGGGTTTTGGCACAGATACGCAGTATTTT.

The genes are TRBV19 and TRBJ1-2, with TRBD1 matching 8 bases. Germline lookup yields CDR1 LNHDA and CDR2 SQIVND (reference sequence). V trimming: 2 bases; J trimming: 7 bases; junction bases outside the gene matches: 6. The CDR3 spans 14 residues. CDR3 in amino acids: CASSILDRGSGYTF. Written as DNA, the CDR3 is TGTGCCAGTAGTATACTTGACAGGGGATCTGGCTACACCTTC.

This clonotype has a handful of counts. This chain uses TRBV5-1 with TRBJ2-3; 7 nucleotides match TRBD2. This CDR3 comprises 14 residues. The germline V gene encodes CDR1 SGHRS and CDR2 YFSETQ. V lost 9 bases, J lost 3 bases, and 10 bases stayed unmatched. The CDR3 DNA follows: TGCGCCACTCGAGCCCTTAGCGGGACAGATACGCAGTATTTT. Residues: CATRALSGTDTQYF.

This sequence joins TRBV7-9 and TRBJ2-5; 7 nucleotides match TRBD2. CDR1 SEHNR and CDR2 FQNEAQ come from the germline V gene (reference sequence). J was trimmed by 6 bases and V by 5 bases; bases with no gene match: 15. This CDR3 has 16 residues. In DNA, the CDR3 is TGTGCCAGCAGCCTAGGGGCGAGCGGGGCCCCGCAGACCCAGTACTTC. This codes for CASSLGASGAPQTQYF.

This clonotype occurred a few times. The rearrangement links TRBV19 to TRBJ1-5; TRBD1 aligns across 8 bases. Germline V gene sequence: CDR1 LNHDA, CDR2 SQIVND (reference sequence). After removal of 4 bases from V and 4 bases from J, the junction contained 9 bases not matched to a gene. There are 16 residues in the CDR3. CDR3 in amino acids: CASSTSSGQVNQPQHF. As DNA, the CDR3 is TGTGCCAGTAGTACCTCCTCGGGACAGGTAAATCAGCCCCAGCATTTT.